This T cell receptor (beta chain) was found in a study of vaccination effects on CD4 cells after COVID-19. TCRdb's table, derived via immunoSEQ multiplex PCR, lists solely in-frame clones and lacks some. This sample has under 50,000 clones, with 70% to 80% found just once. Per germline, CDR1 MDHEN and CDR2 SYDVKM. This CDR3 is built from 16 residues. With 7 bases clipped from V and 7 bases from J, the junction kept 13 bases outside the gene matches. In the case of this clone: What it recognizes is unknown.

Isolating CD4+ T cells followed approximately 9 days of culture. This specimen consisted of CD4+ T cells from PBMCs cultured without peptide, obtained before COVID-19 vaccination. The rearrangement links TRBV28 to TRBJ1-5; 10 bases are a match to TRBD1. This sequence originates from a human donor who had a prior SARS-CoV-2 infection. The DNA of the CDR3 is TGTGCCAGCAATGACAGGGGGCCAGTTCTTAGACAGCCCCAGCATTTT. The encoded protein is CASNDRGPVLRQPQHF. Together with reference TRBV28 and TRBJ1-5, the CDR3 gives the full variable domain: DVKVTQSSRYLVKRTGEKVFLECVQDMDHENMFWYRQDPGLGLRLIYFSYDVKMKEKGDIPEGYSVSREKKERFSLILESASTNQTSMYLCASNDRGPVLRQPQHFGDGTRLSIL.